This T cell receptor beta chain comes out of a study of cytomegalovirus exposure and HLA in healthy donors (dated by TCRdb to about 2017). For the study in its entirety: An earlier analysis of roughly 570 of the donors reported 276 Gb of sequence data and 117 million unique TCR beta sequences obtained from around 170 million T cells. Approximately 310 gigabases of sequencing data and approximately 84 million unique TCR sequences were included in an early release covering around 650 HLA-typed donors. Among the roughly 390 genotyped donors, around 81% belonged to the genetic ancestry cluster associated with self-reported Caucasian donors. The study was designed to test whether signatures of past pathogen exposure could be identified by cataloging public T cell receptors. The study profiled the T cell repertoires of under 850 subjects by immunosequencing and related them to cytomegalovirus serostatus. Along with the 666-subject first cohort, a separate validation cohort of around 110 different subjects was used. The study combined high-throughput TCR immunosequencing, statistical association of individual TCRs with disease status, and machine learning to predict cytomegalovirus infection status. In a later analysis, previously published TCR beta repertoires from about 640 donors were re-analyzed and high-resolution HLA genotyping was added so that TCR occurrence patterns could be studied. In the later analysis, no new phenotypic data were used to find candidate immune exposures; instead, reliance was placed on TCR beta sequences and their occurrence across donors. In an earlier analysis of 587 of the donors, high-throughput TCR beta sequencing was used to judge whether each TCR beta V gene segment behaved as functional or pseudogenic. Donor age, sex, ethnicity and CMV serostatus were collected together with the repertoire data. In a later genetic analysis, genome-wide SNP genotypes for about three fifths of the 666 donors were used, and that subset was treated as a discovery cohort. All discovery cohort repertoires had been generated using a single sequencing platform. HLA typing included class I and class II loci at four-digit resolution. The number of donors typed differed by locus, with roughly 629-640 for A, B, C, DRB1 and DQB1, around 500 for DQA1, under 610 for DPA1, and roughly 450 for DPB1. Roughly 5 DR-DQ haplotypes were handled as single units for association and clustering because linkage in the cohort was strong. Among over 350 genotyped donors of the cohort, an average of around 240,000 unique TCR beta nucleotide sequences were sequenced per donor, roughly a sixth of them non-productive.

In total, more than 500 healthy bone marrow donors made up the cohort. At the time of sampling, every cohort member was nominally healthy, though immune exposures that went unrecorded were likely present. The donor was CMV seronegative and belonged to the group of under 400 seronegative cohort members. Every donor gave a peripheral blood sample, and the peripheral blood mononuclear cells from that sample were used for TCR beta sequencing. The Qiagen DNeasy Blood Extraction Kit was used to extract genomic DNA from the blood cell samples. Summary of the overall study and its limitations: In a later analysis, TCR association rates were found to vary across HLA loci, with the most associated TCRs seen for DRB1 alleles and the fewest for HLA-C alleles. An earlier analysis of approximately 570 of the donors showed that most TCR beta V segments appeared in productive rearrangements either about 87% or about 30% of the time, which broadly matched IMGT annotations. Because some donors lacked HLA typing at each locus, the association tests relied only on the typed subset. Sequencing depth was assumed to be roughly uniform across donors in the presence/absence analyses, though that assumption may not hold. In a later genetic analysis, a missense DCLRE1C variant was associated with V-gene and J-gene trimming of TCR beta chains, and the association was replicated in an independent cohort. According to the authors, the approach could potentially be generalized to other disease states and immunological phenotypes. A cluster of highly shared sequence variants was judged likely to represent a technical artifact of the sequencing pipeline. Most CMV-associated TCR beta chains appeared to be HLA-restricted in a later analysis, and the HLA associations seemed to be driven largely by CMV exposure. In the study, 164 TCR beta chains were listed as associated with cytomegalovirus. According to a later genetic analysis, donors in an Asian-associated ancestry cluster had fewer N-insertions in productive TCRs than the approximately 710-donor mean. Fewer than 20 rarely observed V segments, including chromosome 9 orphons, were excluded from the earlier analysis of about 500 of the donors because counts were too low. This cohort had only TCR beta chains sequenced, and the lack of alpha or paired-chain data limited which features could be detected. Some IMGT-functional V segments, including TRBV6-2 and TRBV6-3, could not be told apart with the 87-base-pair reads, so those segments were excluded. While some public TCRs were present in many individuals, most TCR sequences turned up only very rarely across donors. The only immune exposure information available for the cohort was CMV serostatus. Linkage disequilibrium might explain the correlated functional status among segregating V segments, but an unknown experimental factor could not be excluded. Strong co-occurrence of HLA alleles, especially DR and DQ, made assigning TCR associations to individual alleles difficult. In a later analysis, HLA-associated TCR beta chains were found to be more clonally expanded and to have lower generation probabilities than equally common non-associated chains. A few of the identified cytomegalovirus-associated TCR beta chains were confirmed in vitro to be specific for cytomegalovirus antigens. A later analysis associated around 16,000 TCR beta sequences with specific HLA alleles at a false discovery rate of 0.05. A further reported finding was that TCR beta sequences accurately predicted the HLA-A and HLA-B alleles for most subjects in the first cohort. A later analysis reported that several top co-occurrence clusters appeared linked to parvovirus B19, influenza, CMV and Epstein-Barr virus. The classifier was reported to diagnose cytomegalovirus status with high specificity and sensitivity in both the original cohort and the validation cohort.

V has 4 bases trimmed and J has 6 bases trimmed; junction bases matching no gene number 5. CDR1 and CDR2, per the germline V gene (reference sequence), are SGHKS and YYEKEE. From the cysteine through the phenylalanine, the CDR3 covers 13 amino acids. Only CDR3 DNA is held: 39 bases, read in frame from base 1. Receptors were amplified or captured by the immunoSEQ multiplex PCR assay. A mixture of 60 forward primers for TCR Vbeta segments and 13 reverse primers for TCR Jbeta segments was used in the multiplex PCR. Amplification of the CDR3 region of rearranged TCR beta genes was performed with a multiplex PCR assay on genomic DNA. On the Illumina HiSeq System, the amplified TCR beta libraries were sequenced as 87-base-pair reads. In the original analysis: Across the 670 or so repertoires, a later analysis counted tens of millions of unique TCR beta chains, roughly 11 million of which were shared by at least two donors. A nearest-neighbor algorithm error-corrected the raw reads and collapsed the reads into unique sequences, merging closely related sequences to remove PCR and sequencing errors. Alignment of CDR3 sequences to IMGT reference sequences was used to assign V, D and J gene segments. Each retained sequence needed at least a six-nucleotide match to both a V gene segment and a J gene segment. Rearrangements were called productive when the CDR3 lacked stop codons and stayed in frame with V and J; all others were non-productive. CDR3 was defined according to IMGT convention as the region running from the second conserved V-encoded cysteine to the conserved J-encoded phenylalanine. The earlier analysis of approximately 590 of the donors excluded any sequence lacking an unambiguous match to a single V gene segment. In an earlier analysis of several hundred of the donors, V segments were called functional above 56.7% productive rearrangements and were called segregating when the between-donor standard deviation exceeded 5%. A statistical classification framework was developed to diagnose cytomegalovirus status using the catalog of TCR beta chain sequences. In a later analysis, TCR nucleotide sequences were compared against IMGT/GENE-DB human TR gene sequences so that V and J genes could be assigned. The TCRdist pipeline was used in a later analysis to assign CDR3 sequences and most-parsimonious VDJ recombination scenarios. In a later analysis, each TCR beta chain was defined by its CDR3 amino acid sequence together with its V-gene family, and reads without a unique V-gene family were excluded. To address suspected cross-contamination and a sequencing artifact, a later analysis removed roughly 640 highly shared, low-generation-probability nucleotide sequences. In a later analysis, a clonal expansion index for each public chain was calculated from normalized within-repertoire ranks of inferred template counts. A later analysis computed generation probabilities with a VDJ recombination model fitted to out-of-frame rearrangements, and checked the results against IGoR. A later analysis scored TCR-TCR, TCR-HLA and TCR-CMV co-occurrence with hypergeometric tests, applying a repertoire-size bias correction to TCR pairs. A later analysis estimated false discovery rates by permuting HLA or CMV assignments 20 times. In a later analysis, co-occurring TCRs were grouped using DBSCAN, and TCRdist sequence similarity was added for clustering within HLA-allele-positive subsets. Repertoires with fewer than 30,000 or more than 120,000 public chains, plus five repertoires with anomalous nucleotide sharing, were excluded from co-occurrence clustering. Imported from immuneACCESS, the table was reduced by TCRdb to in-frame sequences with V and J called. These copies leave out some clones; in studies compared against another copy, an unresolved V gene accounts for under half, and the cause of the remainder is not known. The DNA gave D and trimming, while V, J and clone size come from that table. The sample table contains around 210,000 clones; only one count was recorded for around 80% of them. The biggest ten clones account for about 0.47% of the sample.

As for this clone: There is no known antigen for this receptor. No per-base quality is available; no much larger clone lies one base away.

The sample was PBMCs. Rearrangement joined TRBV5-5 to TRBJ2-7; 9 of the junction bases match TRBD2. The source is a boy between 10 and 17 years old in good health and CMV-seronegative. The CDR3 region has the sequence CASSPQLAGEQYF. The nucleotide sequence is given as TGTGCCAGCAGCCCACAACTAGCGGGCGAGCAGTACTTC.